These 27 T cell receptor beta chains share one sample of origin, sequenced in a study of identical twins. MiXCR, run by TCRdb on the 5' RACE reads, gives a single entry per CDR3 protein. The sample carries about 720,000 distinct CDR3 sequences, around a sixth recorded once. The same sample was also used in a study of T cells expressing NK-cell markers.

The sample consisted of PBMCs. The receptor set was obtained from a woman aged 18 to 35 in good health.

In this sample, this clonotype turned up a few times. This rearrangement joins TRBV15 to TRBJ2-1, with a tentative D call TRBD1 (6 bases). This CDR3 comprises 14 residues. The germline CDR1 and CDR2 sequences are LNHNV and YYDKDF (reference sequence). The V gene lost 1 base and the J gene lost 11 bases, with 15 bases spanning the gap. The CDR3 reads CATSRGTNRDKQFF. CDR3 coding DNA: TGTGCCACCAGCAGAGGGACGAACAGGGATAAGCAGTTCTTC. The full variable domain, with the rest looked up from reference TRBV15 and TRBJ2-1, is DAMVIQNPRYQVTQFGKPVTLSCSQTLNHNVMYWYQQKSSQAPKLLFHYYDKDFNNEADTPDNFQSRRPNTSFCFLDIRSPGLGDTAMYLCATSRGTNRDKQFFGPGTRLTVL.

The gene calls are TRBV27 and TRBJ1-6; D gene unclear. V was shortened by 2 bases and J by 12 bases, with 14 bases between the two germline ends. This CDR3 has 14 residues. The germline gives CDR1 MNHEY, CDR2 SMNVEV (reference sequence). In DNA form, the CDR3 reads TGTGCCAGCAGTTTAGAGGGAAAAGTCAGACCCCTCCACTTT. Residues: CASSLEGKVRPLHF.

V gene TRBV5-1 combines with J gene TRBJ2-7; 8 bases fit TRBD1. Germline CDR1 reads SGHRS; CDR2 reads YFSETQ. V was pared by 4 bases and J by 5 bases, with 11 bases of the junction left unmatched. The CDR3 contains 15 residues. In nucleotides, the CDR3 is TGCGCCAGCAGCCTCTGGACAGGGAGTGGGGACGAGCAGTACTTC. Translating gives CASSLWTGSGDEQYF. The whole variable domain, filled in from reference TRBV5-1 and TRBJ2-7, reads KAGVTQTPRYLIKTRGQQVTLSCSPISGHRSVSWYQQTPGQGLQFLFEYFSETQRNKGNFPGRFSGRQFSNSRSEMNVSTLELGDSALYLCASSLWTGSGDEQYFGPGTRLTVT.

The chain combines TRBV27 with TRBJ1-2, with TRBD1 identical over 11 bases. This CDR3 contains 16 residues. CDR1 and CDR2 (germline): MNHEY, SMNVEV (reference sequence). Unmatched junction bases numbered 12, after V lost 6 bases and J lost 6 bases. CDR3 DNA: TGTGCCAGCAGCCCCCTCGGACAGGGGGCGAGGGATGGCTACACCTTC. Translating gives CASSPLGQGARDGYTF.

V usage is TRBV12-3 or TRBV12-4 and J usage is TRBJ1-2, with a weak D call TRBD1 (5 bases). Trimming took off 0 bases at V and 8 bases at J, with 7 bases between the two ends. There are 12 residues in the CDR3. The DNA for the CDR3 is TGTGCCAGCAGTTTAGCGGGGCCGGGCTACACCTTC. Translation gives CASSLAGPGYTF.

This clonotype turned up a few times. V is TRBV5-6 and J is TRBJ1-6; D might be TRBD1 (5 bases). CDR1 is SGHDT, CDR2 YYEEEE, per germline. V was shortened by 1 base and J by 7 bases, with 12 bases between the two germline ends. The CDR3 runs 15 residues. In DNA, the CDR3 is TGTGCCAGCAGCTTGACAGGACTGACAAATTCACCCCTCCACTTT. Protein: CASSLTGLTNSPLHF.

The rearrangement joins TRBV9 to TRBJ1-2; D is perhaps TRBD1 (5 bases). This CDR3 is built from 15 residues. CDR1 SGDLS and CDR2 YYNGEE come from the germline V gene. Trimming took off 2 bases at V and 8 bases at J, with 19 bases between the two ends. DNA of the CDR3: TGTGCCAGCAGCGTGCTGGGGGTCGGGGTGGAAGGCTACACCTTC. Residues: CASSVLGVGVEGYTF.

The chain couples TRBV7-9 to TRBJ2-5; D not resolved. The V and J ends lost 5 bases and 5 bases respectively, with 15 bases between them. Germline loops: CDR1 SEHNR, CDR2 FQNEAQ (reference sequence). The CDR3 covers 14 residues. DNA of the CDR3: TGTGCCAGCAGCGATCCGGGCCTCGTGGAGACCCAGTACTTC. It codes for CASSDPGLVETQYF.

This clonotype was seen more than once but under ten times. V and J are TRBV24-1 and TRBJ1-2, with D possibly being TRBD1 (5 bases). Germline V gene lookup returns CDR1 KGHDR and CDR2 SFDVKD. V lost 9 bases and J lost 4, with 14 bases in between. The CDR3 has 13 residues. The CDR3 here is CATPRGGCYGYTF. In nucleotides, the CDR3 is TGTGCCACCCCTCGGGGGGGTTGCTATGGCTACACCTTC.

V and J are TRBV3-1 and TRBJ2-7, with D maybe TRBD1 (6 bases). The CDR3 has 10 residues. From germline, CDR1 is LGHDT and CDR2 YNNKEL (reference sequence). The germline V and J ends were trimmed by 4 bases and 9 bases, with 7 bases remaining between them. In nucleotides, the CDR3 is TGTGCCAGCAGCCTGACAGGGCAGTACTTC. Amino acid sequence: CASSLTGQYF.

The chain has TRBV19 and TRBJ2-3; TRBD1 agrees at 8 bases. CDR1 LNHDA and CDR2 SQIVND come from the germline V gene (reference sequence). Trimming at V came to 8 bases and at J to 5 bases, leaving 21 bases not matched to a gene. This CDR3 has 18 amino acids. The CDR3 loop is CASAQPGTGSIMGDTQYF. The CDR3 bases are TGTGCCAGTGCCCAACCAGGGACAGGATCGATTATGGGAGATACGCAGTATTTT.

This clonotype came up many times. The rearrangement links TRBV7-9 to TRBJ2-3; 7 positions match TRBD2. CDR3 length: 17 amino acids. J lost 2 bases, V lost 2 bases, and 10 bases had no gene match. CDR1 and CDR2 (germline): SEHNR, FQNEAQ (reference sequence). Here the CDR3 DNA reads TGTGCCAGCAGCTTAACCCGGGCAAGCGGGAACACAGATACGCAGTATTTT. This translates into CASSLTRASGNTDTQYF.

CDR3 in amino acids: CASSYRAGSSYEQYF. In DNA form, the CDR3 reads TGTGCCAGCAGTTATCGAGCGGGGAGCTCCTACGAGCAGTACTTC. The chain joins TRBV6-2 or TRBV6-3 to TRBJ2-7; TRBD2 agrees at 7 bases. J lost 0 bases, V lost 3 bases, and 5 bases had no gene match. Germline loops: CDR1 MNHEY, CDR2 SVGEGT. This CDR3 contains 15 residues.

This chain links TRBV5-1 with TRBJ2-7, with a weak D call TRBD2 (6 bases). Trimming removed 4 bases at V and 7 bases at J, with 21 bases between. CDR1 and CDR2 (germline): SGHRS, YFSETQ. The CDR3 has 15 amino acids. CDR3: CASSTQGLSSHEQYF. The CDR3 nucleotides read TGCGCCAGCAGCACCCAAGGACTATCCTCCCATGAGCAGTACTTC.

The V call is TRBV7-8, the J call TRBJ2-7; TRBD1 matches at 9 bases. This CDR3 has 17 residues. The germline gives CDR1 SGHVS, CDR2 FQNEAQ. The V gene end was trimmed by 1 base and the J gene end by 4 bases; junction bases not matched to a gene: 11. The DNA for the CDR3 is TGTGCCAGCAGCTTAGTAGCTCCGGGACAGGGAAGGTACGAGCAGTACTTC. Translating gives CASSLVAPGQGRYEQYF.

This clonotype was seen more than once but under ten times. V gene TRBV7-9 combines with J gene TRBJ1-2; D gene unclear. The V and J ends lost 1 base and 8 bases respectively, with 17 bases between them. Per the germline V gene, CDR1 is SEHNR and CDR2 is FQNEAQ (reference sequence). The CDR3 sequence is 15 residues long. The DNA for the CDR3 is TGTGCCAGCAGCTTAGGCTTATCTGGGGAGTCAGGCTACACCTTC. It yields the protein CASSLGLSGESGYTF.

This clonotype was counted ten times or more. The chain recombines TRBV12-3 or TRBV12-4 with TRBJ2-7, with D possibly being TRBD1 (5 bases). Between the trimmed V and J ends, which lost 5 bases and 1 base, there was a span of 12 bases. This CDR3 spans 14 amino acids. The CDR3 loop is CASSMTVRSYEQYF. The CDR3 DNA reads as TGTGCCAGCAGTATGACAGTTCGGTCCTACGAGCAGTACTTC.

The gene calls are TRBV7-2 and TRBJ2-3, with a tentative D call TRBD2 (5 bases). The CDR3 sequence is 14 residues long. The V end lost 2 bases, the J end lost 3 bases, and 9 bases lay between the germline ends. The germline CDR1 and CDR2 sequences are SGHTA and FQGNSA. CDR3 loop: CASSLRETTDTQYF. The CDR3 DNA reads TGTGCCAGCAGCTTAAGGGAGACGACAGATACGCAGTATTTT. Looking up the rest from reference TRBV7-2 and TRBJ2-3 gives the full variable domain: GAGVSQSPSNKVTEKGKDVELRCDPISGHTALYWYRQSLGQGLEFLIYFQGNSAPDKSGLPSDRFSAERTGGSVSTLTIQRTQQEDSAVYLCASSLRETTDTQYFGPGTRLTVL.

This rearrangement joins TRBV20-1 to TRBJ2-5; D is possibly TRBD2 (6 bases). CDR1 is DFQATT and CDR2 is SNEGSKA in the germline V gene (reference sequence). The CDR3 runs to 15 residues. V lost 5 bases and J lost 4, with 20 bases in between. In DNA form, the CDR3 reads TGCAGTGCTCCCACCCAGGTGTTCGGGGGAGAGACCCAGTACTTC. It specifies CSAPTQVFGGETQYF.

This chain joins TRBV7-2 and TRBJ2-1, with D unresolved. The length of the CDR3 is 11 residues. V was clipped by 6 bases and J by 4 bases, with 4 bases between them. Germline V CDR1 and CDR2: SGHTA, FQGNSA. CDR3 in amino acids: CASSWYNEQFF. CDR3 coding DNA: TGTGCCAGCAGTTGGTACAATGAGCAGTTCTTC.

This clonotype showed up just a few times. The chain combines TRBV6-1 with TRBJ2-7, with TRBD2 matching over 8 bases. This CDR3 is built from 16 residues. The germline CDR1 and CDR2 sequences are MNHNS and SASEGT. V lost 6 bases and J lost 0; bases outside the gene matches: 10. The CDR3 DNA reads as TGTGCCAGCAGGCCTTCTCCCGGGACTAGCTCCTACGAGCAGTACTTC. Translation gives CASRPSPGTSSYEQYF.

The rearrangement joins TRBV5-6 to TRBJ1-5; D remains ambiguous. Looked up from germline, CDR1 is SGHDT and CDR2 is YYEEEE. Trimming shortened V by 2 bases and J by 4 bases, and 13 bases separated the two germline ends. CDR3 size: 15 residues. CDR3 bases: TGTGCCAGCAGCTTTGGTTCAGTGCAGAATCAGCCCCAGCATTTT. It translates to CASSFGSVQNQPQHF.

The chain is built from TRBV20-1 and TRBJ2-3, with 9 bases fitting TRBD2. Losses at the gene ends were 6 bases for V and 1 base for J; bases not matched to a gene: 8. This CDR3 is 15 amino acids long. CDR1 DFQATT and CDR2 SNEGSKA come from the germline V gene (reference sequence). The CDR3 spells CSAQDPSGGTDTQYF. CDR3 DNA: TGCAGTGCCCAGGATCCTAGCGGGGGCACAGATACGCAGTATTTT.

The rearrangement joins TRBV6-1 to TRBJ1-1, with TRBD1 matching over 8 bases. This CDR3 has 17 amino acids. V lost 6 bases to trimming and J lost 2 bases; unmatched junction nucleotides: 14. Germline V gene sequence: CDR1 MNHNS, CDR2 SASEGT. The CDR3 here is CASSWTGKNPLNTEAFF. Written as DNA, the CDR3 is TGTGCCAGCAGCTGGACAGGGAAGAACCCCCTAAACACTGAAGCTTTCTTT.

This clonotype was detected a few times. The rearrangement links TRBV29-1 to TRBJ2-3; 8 nucleotides agree with TRBD1. CDR1 is SQVTM and CDR2 is ANQGSEA in the germline V gene. The CDR3 spans 19 residues. V gave up 7 bases and J gave up 4 bases; unmatched junction bases: 25. The DNA of the CDR3 is TGCAGCGCCACTCTAGGGCAGGGGGCGCGGATAAATGGAGCAGATACGCAGTATTTT. The encoded protein is CSATLGQGARINGADTQYF.

V is TRBV18 and J is TRBJ2-7; 7 nucleotides match TRBD1. The germline CDR1 and CDR2 sequences are KGHSH and LQKENI. V shed 3 bases and J 3 bases; nucleotides not matched to a gene: 8. The CDR3 has 15 residues. In DNA form, the CDR3 reads TGTGCCAGCTCACCCCATGGGACAGCCGGCTACGAGCAGTACTTC. It translates to CASSPHGTAGYEQYF.

This clonotype was seen only a few times. The chain links TRBV15 to TRBJ2-1, with TRBD2 matching 9 bases. Germline V CDR1 and CDR2: LNHNV, YYDKDF (reference sequence). This CDR3 has 13 amino acids. Trimming took 8 bases from V and 2 from J; bases not matched to a gene: 1. Here the CDR3 DNA reads TGTGCCACCGGACTAGCGCCCTACAATGAGCAGTTCTTC. Translated: CATGLAPYNEQFF.